Listed below are T cell receptor beta chains from one sample, sequenced in a study of CD8 T cells in ankylosing spondylitis. TCRdb re-called the 5' RACE reads with MiXCR, one entry per CDR3 protein. Of around 150,000 distinct CDR3 sequences in the sample, roughly 44% were seen once. Input material: synovial fluid, either unsorted or a sorted T cell fraction (not recorded which). These receptors all stem from a male donor with ankylosing spondylitis. Both conserved end residues are part of each CDR3. The order of the fields is J gene, V gene, D gene, CDR3 length, clone size, CDR3 DNA, CDR3 protein. D genes are given only for firm matches. Size tells how often a clone was seen (once, few, many) or the class of an expanded clone, and some rows leave it out.

>TRBJ2-7|TRBV28|NA|18|few
TGTGCCAGCGGAAGGATTCTAATTTTAGGGGGAAGCTCCTACGAGCAGTACTTC
CASGRILILGGSSYEQYF
>TRBJ1-1|TRBV7-8|TRBD1|15|NA
TGTGCCAGCAGCTTAGTACAGGGGGTGAACACTGAAGCTTTCTTT
CASSLVQGVNTEAFF
>TRBJ2-7|TRBV27|NA|15|NA
TGTGCCAGCAGTCACCACCCCTCGGGGGCCTACGAGCAGTACTTC
CASSHHPSGAYEQYF
>TRBJ2-3|TRBV15|TRBD2|16|NA
TGTGCCACCACCCCGGGGAGCGGGGGACCCACAGATACGCAGTATTTT
CATTPGSGGPTDTQYF
>TRBJ2-1|TRBV20-1|TRBD2|14|NA
TGCAGTGCTCCGCGGGGGAGCTCCTACAATGAGCAGTTCTTC
CSAPRGSSYNEQFF
>TRBJ2-3|TRBV13|TRBD2|17|once
TGTGCCAGCAGCTTAGTCGGACTAGCGTCGGGCACAGATACGCAGTATTTT
CASSLVGLASGTDTQYF
>TRBJ2-3|TRBV24-1|TRBD1|15|once
TGTGCCACCAGTGATCCAGGACAGGACACAGATACGCAGTATTTT
CATSDPGQDTDTQYF
>TRBJ1-1|TRBV5-6|NA|16|NA
TGTGCCAGCAGCCAAGCAGCGAAGGGGGTTCGGACTGAAGCTTTCTTT
CASSQAAKGVRTEAFF
>TRBJ2-1|TRBV11-2|NA|15|NA
TGTGCCAGCAGCTTAGTTCCGGGCTCCTACAATGAGCAGTTCTTC
CASSLVPGSYNEQFF
>TRBJ2-1|TRBV11-2|NA|18|few
TGTGCCAGCAGTCTAACGGGCGGGGGCTTAATTCCCTACAATGAGCAGTTCTTC
CASSLTGGGLIPYNEQFF
>TRBJ1-1|TRBV13|TRBD1|14|few
TGTGCCAGCAGCACACAGGGGTTTGGCACTGAAGCTTTCTTT
CASSTQGFGTEAFF
>TRBJ2-3|TRBV4-2|TRBD2|20|NA
TGTGCCAGCAGCCAACCGAAGATGGGACTAGCGGGGGCCGACACAGATACGCAGTATTTT
CASSQPKMGLAGADTDTQYF
>TRBJ1-6|TRBV4-1|NA|19|NA
TGCGCCAGCAGCCCCCTCGCCGGGGGGGCGAGCTCCTATAATTCACCCCTCCACTTT
CASSPLAGGASSYNSPLHF
>TRBJ2-2|TRBV3-1|TRBD2|17|NA
TGTGCCAGCAGCCAGGGACTAGCGGGAGAAAGCACCGGGGAGCTGTTTTTT
CASSQGLAGESTGELFF
>TRBJ2-7|TRBV29-1|TRBD1|12|NA
TGCAGCGCCAGGGACAGGGACGTCGAGCAGTACTTC
CSARDRDVEQYF
>TRBJ1-1|TRBV2|TRBD1|15|medium-sized
TGTGCCAGCAGCGGGACCCAGGGGGCGGGCACTGAAGCTTTCTTT
CASSGTQGAGTEAFF
>TRBJ1-2|TRBV27|NA|13|NA
TGTGCCAGCAGTCATGGACAGATCTATGGCTACACCTTC
CASSHGQIYGYTF
>TRBJ1-1|TRBV5-1|NA|15|NA
TGCGCCAGCAGCCCTCGGTGGGGGGCGAGAACTGAAGCTTTCTTT
CASSPRWGARTEAFF
>TRBJ1-2|TRBV19|TRBD1|15|NA
TGTGCCAGTAGTCCCCAGACAGGGTACGTCTATGGCTACACCTTC
CASSPQTGYVYGYTF
>TRBJ2-2|TRBV12-3/TRBV12-4|NA|16|NA
TGTGCCAGCAGCCCGGACCTACCTGGAGTGGCCGGGGAGCTGTTTTTT
CASSPDLPGVAGELFF
>TRBJ2-5|TRBV4-2|NA|14|NA
TGTGCCAGCAGCACGGGACCCCCGGGGGAGACCCAGTACTTC
CASSTGPPGETQYF
>TRBJ2-7|TRBV28|NA|14|NA
TGTGCCAGCAGTCCCCCGGGGGCCTCCTACGAGCAGTACTTC
CASSPPGASYEQYF
>TRBJ2-4|TRBV12-3/TRBV12-4|TRBD2|17|few
TGTGCCAGCAGTTTCGGCGGGAGAGCACTAGCCAAAAACATTCAGTACTTC
CASSFGGRALAKNIQYF